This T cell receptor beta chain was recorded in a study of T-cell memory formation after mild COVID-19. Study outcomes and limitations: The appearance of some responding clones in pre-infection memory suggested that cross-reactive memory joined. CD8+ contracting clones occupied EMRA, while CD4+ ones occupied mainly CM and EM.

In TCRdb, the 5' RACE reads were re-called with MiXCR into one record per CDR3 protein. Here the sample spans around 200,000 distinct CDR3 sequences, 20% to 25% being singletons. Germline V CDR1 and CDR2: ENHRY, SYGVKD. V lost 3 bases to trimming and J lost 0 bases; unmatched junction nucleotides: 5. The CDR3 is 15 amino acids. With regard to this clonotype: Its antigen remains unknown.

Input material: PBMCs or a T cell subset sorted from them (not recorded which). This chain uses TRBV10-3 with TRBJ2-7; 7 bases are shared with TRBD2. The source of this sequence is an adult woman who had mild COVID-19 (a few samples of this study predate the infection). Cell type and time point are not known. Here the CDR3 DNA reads TGTGCCATCAGTGATATCGGGGGGTACTCCTACGAGCAGTACTTC. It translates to CAISDIGGYSYEQYF.